The next 26 T cell receptor beta chains were all read from a single sample in a study of T cell repertoires in ileal Crohn's disease. Data came from immunoSEQ multiplex PCR; TCRdb stores just in-frame clones and leaves some out. The repertoire holds several thousand clones, with less than 70% as singletons. Source material: ileal tissue. These TCRs come from an adult with Crohn's disease.

The rearrangement links TRBV27 to TRBJ2-5, with D uncertain. The CDR3 has 12 residues. Germline V gene data show CDR1 as MNHEY and CDR2 as SMNVEV (reference sequence). V lost 8 bases to trimming and J lost 3 bases, with 10 bases between them. The CDR3: CASPPPEETQYF. The CDR3 bases are TGTGCCAGCCCCCCACCGGAAGAGACCCAGTACTTC.

This chain links TRBV5-5 with TRBJ1-2; TRBD1 might be the D (6 bases). V was cut by 2 bases and J by 4 bases, with 21 bases left in between. The germline CDR1 and CDR2 sequences are SGHKS and YYEKEE (reference sequence). The CDR3 sequence is 17 residues long. CDR3 DNA: TGTGCCAGCAGCTTATACAAGGACGGGGGGCTGGTCTATGGCTACACCTTC. Protein: CASSLYKDGGLVYGYTF.

This clone was detected a few times. The chain links TRBV30 to TRBJ2-2; 10 bases are shared with TRBD1. V lost 2 bases, J lost 6 bases, and 9 bases stayed unmatched. In germline, CDR1 is GTSNPN, CDR2 SVGIG (reference sequence). The CDR3 runs 16 residues. The CDR3 is CAWSTDRGLVSGELFF. CDR3 sequence (DNA): TGTGCCTGGAGTACTGACAGGGGGCTAGTGTCCGGGGAGCTGTTTTTT.

For this clone: In the same sample, other DNA sequences code for this CDR3. V is TRBV10-3 and J is TRBJ1-6, with 9 bases aligning to TRBD1. There are 16 residues in the CDR3. J was trimmed by 13 bases and V by 5 bases; bases with no gene match: 15. Germline values: CDR1 ENHRY, CDR2 SYGVKD. In DNA, the CDR3 is TGTGCCATCAGTTTCCGGGACAGGGAGTCCCGTTCCCCCCTCCACTTT. Translation: CAISFRDRESRSPLHF.

CDR3 nucleotide sequence: TGTGCCAGCAGCCCTTACTCTGATAGCTCCTACAATGAGCAGTTCTTC. Amino acid sequence: CASSPYSDSSYNEQFF. The chain recombines TRBV9 with TRBJ2-1; no clear D gene. Trimming cost V 4 bases and J 0 bases, with 14 bases left between them. The CDR3 has 16 residues. CDR1 SGDLS and CDR2 YYNGEE come from the germline V gene.

The genes are TRBV2 and TRBJ2-7; a weak D match, TRBD1 (5 bases). This CDR3 is 13 amino acids long. The ends were cut back, 6 bases at V and 5 bases at J, with 14 bases in the middle. Per germline, CDR1 SNHLY and CDR2 FYNNEI. CDR3 DNA sequence: TGTGCCAGCAGAAATGGCAGGGTAGACGAGCAGTACTTC. Translated, it gives CASRNGRVDEQYF.

The chain has TRBV4-1 and TRBJ1-4; D uncertain. The CDR3 loop spans 17 amino acids. The V gene's germline CDR1 is MGHRA and CDR2 YSYEKL. Trimming took off 0 bases at V and 3 bases at J, with 14 bases between the two ends. The chain's CDR3 is CASSQDPGGRSNEKLFF. In DNA, the CDR3 is TGCGCCAGCAGCCAAGATCCCGGCGGCCGGTCTAATGAAAAACTGTTTTTT.

By sample fraction, this clone is large. The chain couples TRBV10-2 to TRBJ1-1; D is possibly TRBD1 (5 bases). The V gene lost 4 bases and the J gene lost 3 bases, with 12 bases spanning the gap. The CDR3 has 14 residues. CDR1 and CDR2 (germline): WSHSY, SAAADI. Here the CDR3 DNA reads TGCGCCAGCAGTGCGGTGGGGCTACACACTGAAGCTTTCTTT. Residues: CASSAVGLHTEAFF.

This chain connects TRBV29-1 to TRBJ2-1; the D is unclear. Trimming removed 3 bases from V and 0 bases from J, with 12 bases in between. Germline CDR1 SQVTM, CDR2 ANQGSEA. The CDR3 has 15 residues. The CDR3 DNA follows: TGCAGCGTTGATACAGCCGCCAGCTCCTACAATGAGCAGTTCTTC. Protein: CSVDTAASSYNEQFF.

The chain employs TRBV5-6 and TRBJ1-1, with TRBD1 identical over 9 bases. V lost 4 bases and J lost 5; bases outside the gene matches: 9. The CDR3 loop spans 15 amino acids. In germline, CDR1 is SGHDT, CDR2 YYEEEE. CDR3 in amino acids: CASSRHPDRGTEAFF. The DNA for the CDR3 is TGTGCCAGCAGCCGCCACCCGGACAGGGGAACTGAAGCTTTCTTT. The whole variable domain, filled in from reference TRBV5-6 and TRBJ1-1, reads DAGVTQSPTHLIKTRGQQVTLRCSPKSGHDTVSWYQQALGQGPQFIFQYYEEEERQRGNFPDRFSGHQFPNYSSELNVNALLLGDSALYLCASSRHPDRGTEAFFGQGTRLTVV.

V is TRBV11-2 and J is TRBJ2-7; D perhaps matches TRBD2 (5 bases). Germline V gene lookup returns CDR1 SGHAT and CDR2 FQNNGV. The germline V and J ends were trimmed by 3 bases and 1 base, with 13 bases remaining between them. The CDR3 consists of 15 residues. The CDR3 coding sequence is TGTGCCAGCAGCTTTAGCGCAGGCGCTTCCTACGAGCAGTACTTC. It yields the protein CASSFSAGASYEQYF.

The gene calls are TRBV18 and TRBJ1-5, with 7 positions matching TRBD1. V shed 0 bases and J 2 bases; nucleotides not matched to a gene: 1. This CDR3 contains 15 residues. Germline V gene sequence: CDR1 KGHSH, CDR2 LQKENI. The CDR3: CASSPPGQGNQPQHF. The CDR3 DNA follows: TGTGCCAGCTCACCACCCGGACAGGGCAATCAGCCCCAGCATTTT.

CDR3 in DNA: TGTGCCAGCAGATGGGACAGCGATAGCAATCAGCCCCAGCATTTT. Translation: CASRWDSDSNQPQHF. The chain links TRBV6-1 to TRBJ1-5; 7 nucleotides align to TRBD1. This CDR3 has 15 residues. Germline V CDR1 and CDR2: MNHNS, SASEGT. After removal of 6 bases from V and 0 bases from J, the junction contained 5 bases not matched to a gene.

Concerning this clone itself: This specimen includes other DNA sequences encoding the same CDR3. The V call is TRBV19, the J call TRBJ2-7; 11 bases are a match to TRBD1. Germline CDR1 LNHDA, CDR2 SQIVND (reference sequence). V lost 5 bases, J lost 5 bases, and 8 bases stayed unmatched. The CDR3 runs to 15 residues. Here the CDR3 DNA reads TGTGCCAGTAGTTTCCGGGACAGGGGGATCAACGAGCAGTACTTC. Translated: CASSFRDRGINEQYF.

By sample share, this clone is large. V usage is TRBV14 and J usage is TRBJ2-5; 7 bases line up with TRBD2. This CDR3 is built from 15 residues. The germline V gene encodes CDR1 SGHDN and CDR2 FVKESK. After removal of 0 bases from V and 0 bases from J, the junction contained 1 base not matched to a gene. The chain's CDR3 is CASSQDGGYQETQYF. CDR3 DNA: TGTGCCAGCAGCCAAGACGGGGGGTACCAAGAGACCCAGTACTTC.

The CDR3 DNA sequence: TGCGCCAGCAGCCCCTCTCGATTGGGGCCTGGAAACACCATATATTTT. This translates into CASSPSRLGPGNTIYF. The chain couples TRBV4-3 to TRBJ1-3, with D possibly matching TRBD1 (5 bases). Germline CDR1 reads LGHNA; CDR2 reads YSLEER. This CDR3 has 16 residues. Trimming removed 4 bases at V and 2 bases at J, with 15 bases between.

The rearrangement links TRBV30 to TRBJ1-1, with a tentative D call TRBD1 (6 bases). This CDR3 has 14 amino acids. The V and J ends lost 0 bases and 4 bases respectively, with 12 bases between them. Germline V lookup: CDR1 GTSNPN, CDR2 SVGIG (reference sequence). Here the CDR3 reads CAWSVGGRSTEAFF. For the CDR3, the DNA is TGTGCCTGGAGTGTTGGGGGCCGGAGCACTGAAGCTTTCTTT.

The rearrangement links TRBV30 to TRBJ1-3; D call uncertain. This CDR3 contains 14 residues. V was trimmed by 0 bases and J by 2 bases, leaving 8 bases between them. The V gene's germline CDR1 is GTSNPN and CDR2 SVGIG (reference sequence). Here the CDR3 reads CAWSVYSPGNTIYF. The DNA of the CDR3 is TGTGCCTGGAGTGTATACTCTCCTGGAAACACCATATATTTT.

This clone was picked up a small number of times. The chain links TRBV5-4 to TRBJ2-3, with 8 bases fitting TRBD2. This CDR3 spans 16 amino acids. The ends lost 4 bases at V and 5 bases at J; junction bases unmatched: 12. CDR1 and CDR2 from the germline V gene are SGHNT and YYREEE (reference sequence). CDR3 region: CASSHFGGGLLDTQYF. In DNA form, the CDR3 reads TGTGCCAGCAGCCATTTCGGGGGGGGGCTGCTAGATACGCAGTATTTT.

The rearrangement joins TRBV6-1 to TRBJ1-5; TRBD1 matches at 8 bases. V dropped 2 bases and J dropped 6; count of bases not matched to a gene: 9. The CDR3 has 16 residues. Germline CDR1 reads MNHNS; CDR2 reads SASEGT. CDR3 region: CASSELDRGFGQPQHF. The CDR3 DNA is TGTGCCAGCAGTGAACTTGACAGGGGCTTTGGTCAGCCCCAGCATTTT.

This rearrangement joins TRBV27 to TRBJ1-6; a possible D gene is TRBD1 (6 bases). This CDR3 is built from 14 residues. Trimming stripped 4 bases from V and 11 bases from J, with 15 bases between. Germline CDR1 MNHEY, CDR2 SMNVEV (reference sequence). CDR3 nucleotide sequence: TGTGCCAGCAGTTATAGGGGGAGAGTGACACCCCTCCACTTT. Translating gives CASSYRGRVTPLHF.

V and J are TRBV2 and TRBJ1-3; possible D gene TRBD1, 5 bases. The length of the CDR3 is 15 residues. V gave up 6 bases and J gave up 0 bases, with 12 bases separating them. The V gene's germline CDR1 is SNHLY and CDR2 FYNNEI. The CDR3 here is CASSVDSYSGNTIYF. The CDR3 nucleotides read TGTGCCAGCAGCGTCGACAGCTACTCTGGAAACACCATATATTTT. Variable domain in full (rest from reference TRBV2 and TRBJ1-3): EPEVTQTPSHQVTQMGQEVILRCVPISNHLYFYWYRQILGQKVEFLVSFYNNEISEKSEIFDDQFSVERPDGSNFTLKIRSTKLEDSAMYFCASSVDSYSGNTIYFGEGSWLTVV.

The chain carries TRBV6-6 and TRBJ1-2; no clear D gene. The length of the CDR3 is 14 residues. The germline CDR1 and CDR2 sequences are MNHNY and SVGAGI (reference sequence). Deletions cut 6 bases from V and 0 bases from J, with 11 bases between. CDR3 bases: TGTGCCAGCAGCCCGGGTTCCGCTAACTATGGCTACACCTTC. This gives the protein CASSPGSANYGYTF.

The V gene is TRBV9, the J gene TRBJ2-1, with 9 bases lining up with TRBD1. The CDR3 contains 17 residues. Germline-derived CDR1 and CDR2 are SGDLS and YYNGEE. Trimming took 3 bases from V and 0 from J; bases not matched to a gene: 7. In nucleotides, the CDR3 is TGTGCCAGCAGCGCCGGACAGGGGACAAGCTCCTACAATGAGCAGTTCTTC. This translates into CASSAGQGTSSYNEQFF.

Regarding this clone: Relative to the germline gene, one junction end is altered; a read error may explain this. The rearrangement links TRBV7-2 to TRBJ2-7, with TRBD1 identical over 10 bases. This CDR3 is built from 16 residues. Germline loops: CDR1 SGHTA, CDR2 FQGNSA. Here the CDR3 DNA reads TGTGCCAACAGCCTTGCCGGGACAGGGGTGGCCTACGAGCAGTACTTC. It translates to CANSLAGTGVAYEQYF.

V and J are TRBV5-4 and TRBJ1-1; a possible D gene is TRBD1 (6 bases). The CDR3 covers 14 residues. V was trimmed by 1 base and J by 6 bases, leaving 13 bases between them. Per the germline V gene, CDR1 is SGHNT and CDR2 is YYREEE (reference sequence). CDR3 coding DNA: TGTGCCAGCAGCTTGTCAGGGGCCTGGTCTGAAGCTTTCTTT. Protein sequence: CASSLSGAWSEAFF.